Sequencing of this TCR beta chain was carried out in a study of T cells after yellow fever vaccination. As for this clonotype: The antigen remains undetermined.

Template switching with 5'RACE generated the TCR cDNA and added a universal primer site and UMIs. TCRdb reanalysed the 5' RACE reads using MiXCR and keeps one entry per CDR3 protein. The table has 350,000 or so distinct CDR3 sequences, about 7.8% seen once; the top ten hold 17%. Notes on the study in general: A faster peak, day 5 versus 15, was reached by the weaker secondary response. Post-booster samples contained most primary-vaccination clones (roughly 96% CD4, about 85% CD8).

This receptor was identified in a man between 18 and 35 years old who received the YFV17D yellow fever vaccine. The sequences come from PBMCs, collected more than 35 days after the first yellow fever vaccination.

The CDR3 here is CSAANPGPKGDTQYF. DNA of the CDR3: TGCAGTGCTGCCAACCCGGGACCAAAAGGGGATACGCAGTATTTT. This chain connects TRBV20-1 to TRBJ2-3, with D tentatively TRBD1 or TRBD2 (5 bases each). Germline CDR1 DFQATT, CDR2 SNEGSKA (reference sequence). Between the trimmed V and J ends, which lost 5 bases and 6 bases, there was a span of 21 bases. The CDR3 length is 15 residues.